Below, 11 T cell receptor beta chains from the same sample are listed, as sequenced in a study of cytomegalovirus exposure and HLA in healthy donors. The PCR made use of 60 Vbeta and 13 Jbeta primers. Generated by immunoSEQ multiplex PCR, the TCRdb table keeps only in-frame clones and is missing some. In all, the sample yields some 130,000 clones. The sequenced sample consisted of PBMCs. The receptor source for this set is a man in his late teens or twenties in good health and CMV-seronegative.

The V call is TRBV2, the J call TRBJ1-4; TRBD1 matches at 7 bases. From germline, CDR1 is SNHLY and CDR2 FYNNEI. CDR3 length: 16 amino acids. J was trimmed by 5 bases and V by 3 bases; bases with no gene match: 9. This CDR3 reads CASSDQFGTANEKLFF. The CDR3 DNA reads TGTGCCAGCAGTGATCAATTCGGGACAGCAAATGAAAAACTGTTTTTT.

The chain recombines TRBV7-2 with TRBJ2-1; 8 bases match TRBD2. Losses at the gene ends were 5 bases for V and 8 bases for J; bases not matched to a gene: 14. Germline-derived CDR1 and CDR2 are SGHTA and FQGNSA. The length of the CDR3 is 16 residues. Here the CDR3 DNA reads TGTGCCAGCAGCGCCTTAAGAGCGGGAGATGGCGATGAGCAGTTCTTC. Translation gives CASSALRAGDGDEQFF.

The V gene is TRBV6-5, the J gene TRBJ1-5; D possibly corresponds to TRBD1 (5 bases). There are 13 residues in the CDR3. Germline V CDR1 and CDR2: MNHEY, SVGAGI. Trimming took 6 bases from V and 11 from J, leaving 17 bases between them. The CDR3 is CASRPAGEGAQHF. CDR3 bases: TGTGCCAGCAGGCCGGCGGGGGAGGGAGCCCAGCATTTT.

About this clone itself: A read error may account for a junction end that differs from germline. V usage is TRBV6-6 and J usage is TRBJ1-1; D might be TRBD1 (5 bases). Germline V gene data show CDR1 as MNHNY and CDR2 as SVGAGI (reference sequence). The CDR3 has 12 residues. CDR3 sequence (DNA): TGTGCCAGCAGTTACCAGGACACTGAAGCTTCCTTT. Its translation: CASSYQDTEASF.

The V gene is TRBV29-1, the J gene TRBJ1-1; maybe TRBD1 (5 bases). Trimming took off 2 bases at V and 3 bases at J, with 10 bases between the two ends. The germline V gene encodes CDR1 SQVTM and CDR2 ANQGSEA. The CDR3 loop spans 13 amino acids. The DNA for the CDR3 is TGCAGCGTTGAACAGGGACTTTACACTGAAGCTTTCTTT. Protein sequence: CSVEQGLYTEAFF.

The chain combines TRBV13 with TRBJ2-1, with D possibly matching TRBD2 (5 bases). The length of the CDR3 is 14 residues. Trimming cost V 4 bases and J 3 bases, with 10 bases left between them. From germline, CDR1 is PRHDT and CDR2 FYEKMQ (reference sequence). The CDR3 DNA reads as TGTGCCAGCAGCTCAAGCCGGGACTACAATGAGCAGTTCTTC. Translation gives CASSSSRDYNEQFF.

CDR3 sequence reads: CASSQRERNEQFF. The CDR3 coding sequence is TGCGCCAGCAGCCAACGAGAGAGAAATGAGCAGTTCTTC. The chain carries TRBV4-3 and TRBJ2-1; no firm D call. This CDR3 is 13 amino acids long. V was trimmed by 2 bases and J by 7 bases, leaving 9 bases between them. Germline V gene sequence: CDR1 LGHNA, CDR2 YSLEER.

This chain links TRBV19 with TRBJ1-6, with no clear D. Germline CDR1 LNHDA, CDR2 SQIVND (reference sequence). The CDR3 length is 15 residues. Between the trimmed V and J ends, which lost 3 bases and 7 bases, there was a span of 13 bases. In DNA form, the CDR3 reads TGTGCCAGTAGTATCGGAGCAGCAAGGAATTCACCCCTCCACTTT. Protein: CASSIGAARNSPLHF.

The gene calls are TRBV28 and TRBJ2-1; 13 bases are a match to TRBD2. Germline CDR1 is MDHEN and CDR2 is SYDVKM. The CDR3 runs to 16 residues. V was clipped by 8 bases and J by 16 bases; unmatched bases: 20. CDR3 amino acids: CASGHSGTSGTRSQFF. As DNA, the CDR3 is TGTGCCAGCGGCCACTCCGGGACTAGCGGGACTAGGTCCCAATTCTTC.

The rearrangement joins TRBV19 to TRBJ2-1; possibly TRBD2 for D (6 bases). Germline V gene data show CDR1 as LNHDA and CDR2 as SQIVND (reference sequence). There are 13 residues in the CDR3. Trimming removed 8 bases from V and 8 bases from J, with 16 bases in between. CDR3 residues: CASFGRLIDEQFF. In DNA, the CDR3 is TGTGCCAGTTTCGGGAGATTAATCGATGAGCAGTTCTTC.

The chain employs TRBV19 and TRBJ1-3, with D unclear. This CDR3 comprises 15 residues. Trimming left V 1 base short and J 1 base short, with 8 bases between. Per germline, CDR1 LNHDA and CDR2 SQIVND (reference sequence). CDR3 sequence: CASSIVANSGNTIYF. The CDR3 DNA reads TGTGCCAGTAGTATAGTCGCTAATTCTGGAAACACCATATATTTT.